This TCR beta chain originates from a study of OX40 agonist ivuxolimab in advanced cancers. This clone was counted a single time. Its antigen is currently unknown. Only in-frame clones appear in the TCRdb table, and some are missing; sequencing was by immunoSEQ multiplex PCR. This table has 90,000 to 100,000 clones, about 96% appearing once. Germline CDR1 reads MNHNS; CDR2 reads SASEGT. V lost 3 bases and J lost 4, with 7 bases in between. The CDR3 is 13 residues long. Notes on the study in general: Certain nonresponders additionally had low normalized T-cell clonal expansion.

The sequence derives from an adult with an advanced solid tumor such as melanoma, head and neck, liver or kidney cancer. The material sequenced was CD4+ or CD8+ T cells sorted from blood, taken in a trial of the OX40 agonist ivuxolimab. V is TRBV6-1 and J is TRBJ2-1, with D possibly matching TRBD1 (5 bases). CDR3 coding DNA: TGTGCCAGCAGTGATACAGGATACAATGAGCAGTTCTTC. Amino acids: CASSDTGYNEQFF.